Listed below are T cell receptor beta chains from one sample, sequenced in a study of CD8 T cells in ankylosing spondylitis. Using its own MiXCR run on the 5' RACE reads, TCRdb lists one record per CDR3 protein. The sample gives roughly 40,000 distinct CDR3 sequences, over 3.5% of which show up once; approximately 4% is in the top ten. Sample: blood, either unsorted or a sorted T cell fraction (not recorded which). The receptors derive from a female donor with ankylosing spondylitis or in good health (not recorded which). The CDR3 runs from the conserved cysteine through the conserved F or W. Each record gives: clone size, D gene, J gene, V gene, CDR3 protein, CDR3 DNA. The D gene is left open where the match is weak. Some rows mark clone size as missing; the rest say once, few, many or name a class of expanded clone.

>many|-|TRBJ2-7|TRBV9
CASSEAPSYEQYF
TGTGCCAGCAGCGAGGCCCCTTCCTACGAGCAGTACTTC
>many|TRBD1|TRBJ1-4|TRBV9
CASSETGTGYEKLFF
TGTGCCAGCAGCGAGACCGGGACAGGGTATGAAAAACTGTTTTTT
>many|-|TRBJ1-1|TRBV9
CASSVGGPWFGTEAFF
TGTGCCAGCAGCGTAGGGGGCCCTTGGTTCGGCACTGAAGCTTTCTTT
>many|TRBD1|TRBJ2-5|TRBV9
CASSEGQEETQYF
TGTGCCAGCAGCGAAGGACAGGAAGAGACCCAGTACTTC
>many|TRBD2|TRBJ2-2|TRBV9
CASSVASGGSNTGELFF
TGTGCCAGCAGCGTAGCTTCCGGGGGGTCTAACACCGGGGAGCTGTTTTTT
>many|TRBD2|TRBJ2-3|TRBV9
CASSPLSGASTDTQYF
TGTGCCAGCAGCCCACTTAGCGGGGCTAGCACAGATACGCAGTATTTT
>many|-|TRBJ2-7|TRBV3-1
CASSQEAFVTYEQYF
TGTGCCAGCAGCCAAGAAGCGTTTGTGACCTACGAGCAGTACTTC
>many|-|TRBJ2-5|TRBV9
CASSHLGADQETQYF
TGTGCCAGCAGCCATCTCGGAGCGGATCAAGAGACCCAGTACTTC
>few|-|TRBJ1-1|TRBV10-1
CATKGREAFF
TGCGCCACTAAGGGGCGTGAAGCTTTCTTT
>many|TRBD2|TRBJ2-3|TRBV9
CASSVGRSAGGPDTQYF
TGTGCCAGCAGCGTAGGCCGTTCCGCGGGGGGGCCAGATACGCAGTATTTT
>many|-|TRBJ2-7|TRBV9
CASSPEGSSFSYEQYF
TGTGCCAGCAGCCCCGAGGGCAGTTCTTTTTCCTACGAGCAGTACTTC
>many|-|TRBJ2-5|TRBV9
CASSVVGGEETQYF
TGTGCCAGCAGCGTAGTCGGGGGCGAGGAGACCCAGTACTTC
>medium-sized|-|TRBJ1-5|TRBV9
CASSVGVSRNQPQHF
TGTGCCAGCAGCGTAGGCGTCAGCCGAAATCAGCCCCAGCATTTT
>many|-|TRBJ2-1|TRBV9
CASSPPGGSYNEQFF
TGTGCCAGCAGCCCCCCCGGGGGCTCCTACAATGAGCAGTTCTTC
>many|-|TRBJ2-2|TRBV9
CASADKNTGELFF
TGTGCCAGCGCGGACAAGAACACCGGGGAGCTGTTTTTT
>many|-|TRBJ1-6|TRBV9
CASSVEAGEGSPLHF
TGTGCCAGCAGCGTAGAGGCTGGGGAGGGTTCACCCCTCCACTTT
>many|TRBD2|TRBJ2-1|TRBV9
CASSPHSGGSYNEQFF
TGTGCCAGCAGCCCCCATAGCGGGGGGTCCTACAATGAGCAGTTCTTC
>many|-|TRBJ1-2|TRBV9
CASSFRGPDYGYTF
TGTGCCAGCAGCTTTAGAGGCCCTGACTATGGCTACACCTTC
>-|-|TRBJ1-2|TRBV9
CASSPHLDAGNPGNTF
TGTGCCAGCAGCCCCCACCTCGACGCCGGGAACCCTGGGAACACCTTC
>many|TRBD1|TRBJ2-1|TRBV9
CASSARQGNNEQFF
TGTGCCAGCAGCGCCCGACAGGGAAACAATGAGCAGTTCTTC
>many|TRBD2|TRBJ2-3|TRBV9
CASSVAAGGPHTQYF
TGTGCCAGCAGCGTAGCTGCGGGGGGGCCTCATACGCAGTATTTT
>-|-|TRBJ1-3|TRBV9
CASSSVEGNTIYF
TGTGCCAGCAGCTCGGTTGAGGGGAACACCATATATTTT